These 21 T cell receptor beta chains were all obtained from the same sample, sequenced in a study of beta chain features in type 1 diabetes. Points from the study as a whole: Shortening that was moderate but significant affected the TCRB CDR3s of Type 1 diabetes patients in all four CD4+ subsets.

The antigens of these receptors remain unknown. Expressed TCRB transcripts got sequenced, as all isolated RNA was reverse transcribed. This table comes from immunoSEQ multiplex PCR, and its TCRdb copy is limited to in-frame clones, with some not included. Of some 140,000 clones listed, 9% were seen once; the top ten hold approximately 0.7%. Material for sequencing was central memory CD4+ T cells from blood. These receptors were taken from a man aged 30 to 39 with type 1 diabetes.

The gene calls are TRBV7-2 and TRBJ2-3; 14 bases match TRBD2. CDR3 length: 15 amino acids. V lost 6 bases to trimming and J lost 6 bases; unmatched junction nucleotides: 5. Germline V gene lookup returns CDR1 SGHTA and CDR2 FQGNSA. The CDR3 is CASRLTSGGADTQYF. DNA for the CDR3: TGTGCCAGCAGACTGACTAGCGGGGGGGCGGATACGCAGTATTTT. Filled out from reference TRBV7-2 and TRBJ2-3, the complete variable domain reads GAGVSQSPSNKVTEKGKDVELRCDPISGHTALYWYRQSLGQGLEFLIYFQGNSAPDKSGLPSDRFSAERTGGSVSTLTIQRTQQEDSAVYLCASRLTSGGADTQYFGPGTRLTVL.

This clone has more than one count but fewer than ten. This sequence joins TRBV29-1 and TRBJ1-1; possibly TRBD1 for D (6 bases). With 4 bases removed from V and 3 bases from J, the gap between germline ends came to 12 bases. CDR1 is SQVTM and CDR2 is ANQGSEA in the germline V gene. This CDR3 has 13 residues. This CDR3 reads CSVVAGGHTEAFF. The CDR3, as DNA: TGCAGCGTTGTGGCTGGGGGCCACACTGAAGCTTTCTTT.

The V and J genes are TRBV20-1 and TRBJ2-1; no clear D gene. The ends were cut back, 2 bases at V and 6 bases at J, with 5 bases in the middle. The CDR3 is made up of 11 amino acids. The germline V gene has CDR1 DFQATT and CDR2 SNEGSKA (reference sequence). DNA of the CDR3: TGCAGTGCTAGATACACCAATGAGCAGTTCTTC. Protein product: CSARYTNEQFF.

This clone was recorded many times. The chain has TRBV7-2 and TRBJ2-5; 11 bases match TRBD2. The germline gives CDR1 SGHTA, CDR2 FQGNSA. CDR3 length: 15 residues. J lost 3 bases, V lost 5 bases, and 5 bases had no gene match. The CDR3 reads CASSAATSGKETQYF. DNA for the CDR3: TGTGCCAGCAGCGCCGCGACTAGCGGGAAAGAGACCCAGTACTTC.

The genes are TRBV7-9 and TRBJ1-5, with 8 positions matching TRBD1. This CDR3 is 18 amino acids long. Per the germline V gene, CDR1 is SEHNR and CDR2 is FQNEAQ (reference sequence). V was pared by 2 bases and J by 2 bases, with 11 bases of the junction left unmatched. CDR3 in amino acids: CASSLYPGGAEGNQPQHF. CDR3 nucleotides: TGTGCCAGCAGCTTATACCCAGGGGGCGCGGAGGGCAATCAGCCCCAGCATTTT.

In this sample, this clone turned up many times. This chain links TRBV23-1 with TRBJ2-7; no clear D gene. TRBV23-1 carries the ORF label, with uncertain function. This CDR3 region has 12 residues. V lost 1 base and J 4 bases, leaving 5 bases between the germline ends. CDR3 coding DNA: TGCGCCAGCAGTCAATGGCAGTACGAGCAGTACTTC. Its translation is CASSQWQYEQYF.

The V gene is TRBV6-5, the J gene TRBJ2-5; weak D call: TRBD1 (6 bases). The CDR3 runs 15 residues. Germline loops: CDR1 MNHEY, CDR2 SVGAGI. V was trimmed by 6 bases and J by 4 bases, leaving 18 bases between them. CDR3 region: CASRPRTAWGETQYF. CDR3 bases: TGTGCCAGCAGACCCCGGACAGCCTGGGGAGAGACCCAGTACTTC.

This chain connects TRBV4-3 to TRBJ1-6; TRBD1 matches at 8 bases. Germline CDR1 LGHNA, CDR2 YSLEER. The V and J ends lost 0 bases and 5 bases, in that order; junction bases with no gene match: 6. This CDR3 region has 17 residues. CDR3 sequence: CASSQDIRQGNNSPLHF. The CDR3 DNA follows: TGCGCCAGCAGCCAAGATATTCGACAGGGGAATAATTCACCCCTCCACTTT.

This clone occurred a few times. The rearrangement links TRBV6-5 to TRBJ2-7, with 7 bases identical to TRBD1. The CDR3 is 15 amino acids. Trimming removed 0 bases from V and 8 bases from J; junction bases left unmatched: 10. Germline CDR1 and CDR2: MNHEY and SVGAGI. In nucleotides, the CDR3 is TGTGCCAGCAGTTACTCGATAGGGACAGACTCGAAGCAGTACTTC. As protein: CASSYSIGTDSKQYF.

The CDR3 DNA is TGTGCCAGCAGCTTAGGACAACTTAACTATGGCTACACCTTC. It yields the protein CASSLGQLNYGYTF. V and J are TRBV7-9 and TRBJ1-2, with no clear D. Germline V lookup: CDR1 SEHNR, CDR2 FQNEAQ (reference sequence). Trimming took 1 base from V and 1 from J, leaving 7 bases between them. This CDR3 contains 14 residues.

The CDR3 here is CASSSSLEETQYF. CDR3 sequence (DNA): TGTGCCAGCTCATCTAGCTTAGAAGAGACCCAGTACTTC. The chain has TRBV18 and TRBJ2-5; D is perhaps TRBD2 (5 bases). The CDR3 extends over 13 amino acids. Trimming shortened V by 5 bases and J by 3 bases, and 10 bases separated the two germline ends. The germline V gene encodes CDR1 KGHSH and CDR2 LQKENI.

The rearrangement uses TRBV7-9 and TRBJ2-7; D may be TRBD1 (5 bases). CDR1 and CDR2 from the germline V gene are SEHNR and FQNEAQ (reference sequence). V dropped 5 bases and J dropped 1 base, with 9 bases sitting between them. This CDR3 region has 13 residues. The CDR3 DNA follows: TGTGCCAGCAGCGGACCAGGGTCCTACGAGCAGTACTTC. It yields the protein CASSGPGSYEQYF.

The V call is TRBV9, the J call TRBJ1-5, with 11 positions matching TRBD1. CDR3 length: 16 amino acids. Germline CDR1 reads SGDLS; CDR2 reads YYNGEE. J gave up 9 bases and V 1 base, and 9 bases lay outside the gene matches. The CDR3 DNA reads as TGTGCCAGCAGCGTATCCGGGACAGGGGGGTTAGGGCCCCAGCATTTT. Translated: CASSVSGTGGLGPQHF.

The CDR3 sequence: CSVHRGNGYTF. The DNA of the CDR3 is TGCAGCGTTCACAGGGGAAATGGCTACACCTTC. The rearrangement links TRBV29-1 to TRBJ1-2; 7 nucleotides line up with TRBD1. Germline loops: CDR1 SQVTM, CDR2 ANQGSEA. This CDR3 spans 11 amino acids. The ends lost 5 bases at V and 6 bases at J; junction bases unmatched: 3.

The CDR3 DNA reads as TGTGCCAGCAGCTTAGTTCCGGGGAACACCGGGGAGCTGTTTTTT. Protein product: CASSLVPGNTGELFF. The chain carries TRBV11-1 and TRBJ2-2; D is uncertain. Germline CDR1 reads SGHAT; CDR2 reads FQDESV (reference sequence). V gave up 1 base and J gave up 1 base, with 7 bases separating them. This CDR3 is 15 amino acids long.

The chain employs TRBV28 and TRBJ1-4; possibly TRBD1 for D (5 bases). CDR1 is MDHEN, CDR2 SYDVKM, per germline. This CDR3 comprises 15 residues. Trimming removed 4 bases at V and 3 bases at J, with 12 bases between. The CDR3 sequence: CASSSPAGPNEKLFF. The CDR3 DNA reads TGTGCCAGCAGTTCACCCGCAGGGCCTAATGAAAAACTGTTTTTT. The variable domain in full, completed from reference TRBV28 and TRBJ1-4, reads DVKVTQSSRYLVKRTGEKVFLECVQDMDHENMFWYRQDPGLGLRLIYFSYDVKMKEKGDIPEGYSVSREKKERFSLILESASTNQTSMYLCASSSPAGPNEKLFFGSGTQLSVL.

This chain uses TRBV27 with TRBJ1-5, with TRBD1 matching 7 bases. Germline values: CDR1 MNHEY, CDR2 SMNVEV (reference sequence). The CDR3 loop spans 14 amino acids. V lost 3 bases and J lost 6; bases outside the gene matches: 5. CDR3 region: CASSFQGVGQPQHF. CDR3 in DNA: TGTGCCAGCAGTTTCCAGGGGGTAGGTCAGCCCCAGCATTTT.

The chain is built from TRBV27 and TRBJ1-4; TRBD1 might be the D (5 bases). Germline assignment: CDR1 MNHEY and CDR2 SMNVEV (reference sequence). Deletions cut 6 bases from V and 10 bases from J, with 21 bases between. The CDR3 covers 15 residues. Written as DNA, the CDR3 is TGTGCCAGCAGCTATAAGTCAGGGAAGGTGGGAAAACTGTTTTTT. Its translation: CASSYKSGKVGKLFF.

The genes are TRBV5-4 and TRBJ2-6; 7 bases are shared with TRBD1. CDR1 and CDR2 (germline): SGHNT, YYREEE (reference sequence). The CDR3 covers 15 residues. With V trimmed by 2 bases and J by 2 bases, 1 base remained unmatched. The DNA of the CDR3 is TGTGCCAGCAGCTTTACAGGGGCTGGGGCCAACGTCCTGACTTTC. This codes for CASSFTGAGANVLTF.

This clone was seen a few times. CDR3 region: CSVDGVSTDTQYF. The DNA for the CDR3 is TGCAGCGTTGACGGGGTTAGCACAGATACGCAGTATTTT. The genes are TRBV29-1 and TRBJ2-3, with D perhaps matching TRBD2 (5 bases). CDR1 is SQVTM, CDR2 ANQGSEA, per germline. The V and J ends lost 3 bases and 0 bases respectively, with 7 bases between them. This CDR3 spans 13 amino acids.

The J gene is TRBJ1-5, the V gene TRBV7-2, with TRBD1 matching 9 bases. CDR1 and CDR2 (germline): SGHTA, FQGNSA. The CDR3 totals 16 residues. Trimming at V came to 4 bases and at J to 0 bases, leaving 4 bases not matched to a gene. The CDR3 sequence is CASSYAGQGSNQPQHF. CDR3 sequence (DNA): TGTGCCAGCAGCTACGCGGGACAGGGTAGCAATCAGCCCCAGCATTTT.